This is a list of T cell receptor beta chains from one sample in a study of low-dose radiotherapy and immunotherapy resistance in tumors. TCRdb re-analysed the reads in MiXCR, keeping a single row per CDR3 protein. The table includes around 80,000 distinct CDR3 sequences, 15% to 20% detected once. Sequenced material: PBMCs, taken after low-dose radiotherapy plus immunotherapy. The source of these receptors is a male donor with prostate cancer. Both conserved end residues are part of each CDR3. The order of the fields is J gene, D gene, clone size, V gene, CDR3 protein, CDR3 DNA. The D gene is left open where the match is weak. Clone size is not always given. Where it is, it says once, few, many or a class for expanded clones.

J gene: TRBJ2-5
D gene: .
clone size: many
V gene: TRBV18
CDR3 protein: CASSSGGQETQYF
CDR3 DNA: TGTGCCAGCTCATCCGGTGGTCAAGAGACCCAGTACTTC

J gene: TRBJ2-3
D gene: .
clone size: many
V gene: TRBV19
CDR3 protein: CASSIGRERDTQYF
CDR3 DNA: TGTGCCAGTAGTATCGGAAGGGAAAGAGATACGCAGTATTTT

J gene: TRBJ2-3
D gene: .
clone size: many
V gene: TRBV5-5
CDR3 protein: CASSLGITRDTQYF
CDR3 DNA: TGTGCCAGCAGCCTCGGGATCACACGAGATACGCAGTATTTT

J gene: TRBJ1-6
D gene: TRBD1
clone size: few
V gene: TRBV6-1
CDR3 protein: CASRARDRGYNSPLHF
CDR3 DNA: TGTGCCAGCAGGGCACGGGACAGAGGTTATAATTCACCCCTCCACTTT

J gene: TRBJ2-2
D gene: .
clone size: many
V gene: TRBV9
CDR3 protein: CASRLDYTGELFF
CDR3 DNA: TGTGCCAGCAGATTGGATTACACCGGGGAGCTGTTTTTT

J gene: TRBJ2-1
D gene: .
clone size: many
V gene: TRBV14
CDR3 protein: CASSHRSIEQFF
CDR3 DNA: TGTGCCAGCAGCCATCGGAGTATTGAGCAGTTCTTC

J gene: TRBJ2-1
D gene: .
clone size: many
V gene: TRBV28
CDR3 protein: CASSVGRGVSNEQFF
CDR3 DNA: TGTGCCAGCAGTGTGGGACGGGGAGTATCTAATGAGCAGTTCTTC

J gene: TRBJ2-7
D gene: .
clone size: many
V gene: TRBV7-2
CDR3 protein: CASSLDLGRTREQYF
CDR3 DNA: TGTGCCAGCAGCCTAGACCTTGGCAGGACTCGAGAGCAGTACTTC

J gene: TRBJ2-1
D gene: TRBD2
clone size: many
V gene: TRBV4-2
CDR3 protein: CASSQAGSGGTSAYNEQFF
CDR3 DNA: TGTGCCAGCAGCCAAGCGGGCAGCGGCGGGACTAGCGCCTACAATGAGCAGTTCTTC

J gene: TRBJ2-1
D gene: TRBD2
clone size: many
V gene: TRBV12-3/TRBV12-4
CDR3 protein: CASSVTSGNEQFF
CDR3 DNA: TGTGCCAGCAGTGTGACTAGCGGGAATGAGCAGTTCTTC

J gene: TRBJ2-7
D gene: TRBD1
clone size: many
V gene: TRBV29-1
CDR3 protein: CSVFFRTGDSYEQYF
CDR3 DNA: TGCAGCGTTTTTTTCCGGACAGGGGATTCCTACGAGCAGTACTTC

J gene: TRBJ2-3
D gene: TRBD2
clone size: many
V gene: TRBV5-8
CDR3 protein: CVSGAWGTTDTQYF
CDR3 DNA: TGTGTCAGCGGGGCATGGGGGACCACAGATACGCAGTATTTT

J gene: TRBJ2-3
D gene: .
clone size: .
V gene: TRBV19
CDR3 protein: CANRGGPDTQYF
CDR3 DNA: TGTGCCAACCGAGGGGGTCCCGATACGCAGTATTTT

J gene: TRBJ2-1
D gene: TRBD2
clone size: many
V gene: TRBV19
CDR3 protein: CASSSRGSGRALTYNEQFF
CDR3 DNA: TGTGCCAGTAGTTCCCGAGGTAGCGGGAGGGCCTTGACCTACAATGAGCAGTTCTTC

J gene: TRBJ1-5
D gene: .
clone size: many
V gene: TRBV28
CDR3 protein: CASRTTAGQPQHF
CDR3 DNA: TGTGCCAGCAGGACTACGGCCGGGCAGCCCCAGCATTTT

J gene: TRBJ2-7
D gene: TRBD1
clone size: .
V gene: TRBV28
CDR3 protein: CASRDRGARGEQYF
CDR3 DNA: TGTGCCAGCCGGGACAGGGGCGCCCGGGGCGAGCAGTACTTC

J gene: TRBJ1-2
D gene: TRBD1
clone size: .
V gene: TRBV28
CDR3 protein: CASSRGTAYGYTF
CDR3 DNA: TGTGCCAGCTCTCGGGGGACAGCCTATGGCTACACCTTC

J gene: TRBJ1-1
D gene: TRBD1
clone size: many
V gene: TRBV6-5
CDR3 protein: CASSDRVGGTEAFF
CDR3 DNA: TGTGCCAGCAGCGACAGGGTCGGAGGCACTGAAGCTTTCTTT

J gene: TRBJ2-2
D gene: TRBD2
clone size: many
V gene: TRBV4-1
CDR3 protein: CASQTSGRTGELFF
CDR3 DNA: TGCGCCAGTCAAACTAGCGGGAGAACCGGGGAGCTGTTTTTT

J gene: TRBJ2-7
D gene: TRBD2
clone size: many
V gene: TRBV7-2
CDR3 protein: CASSLASGSQSPEQYF
CDR3 DNA: TGTGCCAGCAGCTTAGCAAGCGGGAGCCAATCCCCCGAGCAGTACTTC

J gene: TRBJ2-3
D gene: .
clone size: .
V gene: TRBV10-3
CDR3 protein: CAIRGSHRDTQYF
CDR3 DNA: TGTGCCATTCGGGGTAGCCACCGTGATACGCAGTATTTT

J gene: TRBJ2-5
D gene: .
clone size: many
V gene: TRBV20-1
CDR3 protein: CSASLVDQETQYF
CDR3 DNA: TGCAGTGCTAGTCTGGTCGACCAAGAGACCCAGTACTTC

J gene: TRBJ1-2
D gene: .
clone size: .
V gene: TRBV29-1
CDR3 protein: CSAETTRNYGYTF
CDR3 DNA: TGCAGCGCAGAGACCACGCGGAACTATGGCTACACCTTC

J gene: TRBJ1-5
D gene: TRBD1
clone size: many
V gene: TRBV28
CDR3 protein: CASRDGQGGEPQHF
CDR3 DNA: TGTGCCAGCAGGGATGGACAGGGTGGAGAGCCCCAGCATTTT

J gene: TRBJ2-1
D gene: .
clone size: few
V gene: TRBV28
CDR3 protein: CASSLSNTNREFF
CDR3 DNA: TGTGCCAGCAGTTTATCAAACACCAACCGGGAGTTCTTC

J gene: TRBJ1-4
D gene: .
clone size: many
V gene: TRBV7-2
CDR3 protein: CASSFNPGTTNEKLFF
CDR3 DNA: TGTGCCAGCAGCTTTAACCCAGGGACAACTAATGAAAAACTGTTTTTT

J gene: TRBJ1-4
D gene: TRBD1
clone size: many
V gene: TRBV15
CDR3 protein: CATSSGGTGREKLFF
CDR3 DNA: TGTGCCACCAGCAGTGGGGGGACAGGGCGAGAAAAACTGTTTTTT

J gene: TRBJ2-1
D gene: .
clone size: many
V gene: TRBV19
CDR3 protein: CASSIDRAKRSYNEQFF
CDR3 DNA: TGTGCCAGTAGTATAGATCGAGCCAAACGGTCCTACAATGAGCAGTTCTTC